This T cell receptor (beta chain) was identified during a study of blood T cell repertoires in COVID-19. The CDR3 sequence is 14 residues long. Germline CDR1 and CDR2: MNHEY and SMNVEV (reference sequence). The V and J ends lost 3 bases and 4 bases respectively, with 12 bases between them. Profiled with immunoSEQ multiplex PCR; TCRdb holds only in-frame clones, not every one. Of about 190,000 clones listed, about 90% are singletons. This TCR was recovered from a man aged 45-60 years with acute or convalescent COVID-19. What was sequenced was peripheral blood. This chain links TRBV27 with TRBJ1-2, with D possibly TRBD1 on 6 matching bases. For the CDR3, the DNA is TGTGCCAGCAGTTTTCGGGGGGCGGCCTATGGCTACACCTTC. Translating gives CASSFRGAAYGYTF.